This T cell receptor beta chain was recovered during a study of shared clonotypes between healthy human individuals. General observations from the study: Between a few donors, naive CD4 clonotypes were shared at a level of about 5%.

Researchers partitioned CD4+ cells into CD45RA+ naive and CD45RA-negative memory subsets. This clone was counted a single time. Its antigen is not identified. Execution of the assay was at deep level. Methods used by the authors: Filtering differed, since immunoSEQ gave only junction sequences and no quality scores. The method was immunoSEQ multiplex PCR; TCRdb's version includes in-frame clones alone and lacks a portion of them. The V and J calls and the clone size are those of that table, but D and trimming were determined from the DNA. Here the sample spans about 1.5 million clones, approximately 98% being singletons. The CDR3 extends over 15 amino acids. V dropped 6 bases and J dropped 4; count of bases not matched to a gene: 3. CDR1 is MDHEN and CDR2 is SYDVKM in the germline V gene.

The sample consisted of naive CD4+ T cells sorted from blood. Subset noted: CD45RA+ positively selected. This chain uses TRBV28 with TRBJ2-4; 13 positions match TRBD2. The TCR sequence derives from a man aged 25-45 years in good health. The DNA for the CDR3 is TGTGCCAGCAGAACGACTAGCGGGGGGAAAAACATTCAGTACTTC. Protein sequence: CASRTTSGGKNIQYF.